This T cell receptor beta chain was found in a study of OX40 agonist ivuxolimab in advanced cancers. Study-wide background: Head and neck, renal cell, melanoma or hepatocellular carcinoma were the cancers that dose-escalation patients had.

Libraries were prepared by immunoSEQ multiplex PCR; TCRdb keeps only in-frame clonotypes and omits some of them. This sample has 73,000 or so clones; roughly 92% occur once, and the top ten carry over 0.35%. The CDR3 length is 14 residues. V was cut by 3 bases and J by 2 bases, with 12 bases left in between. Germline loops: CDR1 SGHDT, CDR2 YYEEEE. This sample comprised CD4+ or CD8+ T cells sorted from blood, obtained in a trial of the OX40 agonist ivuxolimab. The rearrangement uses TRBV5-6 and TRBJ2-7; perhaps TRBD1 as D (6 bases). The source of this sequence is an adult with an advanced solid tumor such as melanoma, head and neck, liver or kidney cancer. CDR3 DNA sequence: TGTGCCAGCAGCTATGGACAGCCTACCTACGAGCAGTACTTC. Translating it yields CASSYGQPTYEQYF.